This T cell receptor (beta chain) was captured in a study of beta chain features in type 1 diabetes. Study-wide points: Although PCR might favor shorter templates, it would do so equally in patients and controls. For Type 1 diabetes patients, all four CD4+ subsets carried TCRB CDR3s that were moderately but significantly shorter. These data did not resolve whether HLA type affects TCRB rearrangement.

Notes on this clone: Its antigen is as yet unknown.

Every bit of the isolated RNA underwent reverse transcription, so sequencing read expressed TCRB transcripts. TCRdb's table, derived via immunoSEQ multiplex PCR, lists solely in-frame clones and lacks some. The sample holds about 140,000 clones, more than 10% seen once. This CDR3 has 15 residues. V lost 3 bases to trimming and J lost 1 base; unmatched junction nucleotides: 5. Germline V gene lookup returns CDR1 SGHDN and CDR2 FVKESK. The TCR was taken from a man between 18 and 29 years old with type 1 diabetes. The chain is built from TRBV14 and TRBJ2-5, with 7 positions matching TRBD1. Sequencing was done on a sample of central memory CD4+ T cells from blood. The CDR3 loop is CASSQLTGSQETQYF. CDR3 DNA sequence: TGTGCCAGCAGCCAGCTGACAGGGAGCCAAGAGACCCAGTACTTC. The whole variable domain, filled in from reference TRBV14 and TRBJ2-5, reads EAGVTQFPSHSVIEKGQTVTLRCDPISGHDNLYWYRRVMGKEIKFLLHFVKESKQDESGMPNNRFLAERTGGTYSTLKVQPAELEDSGVYFCASSQLTGSQETQYFGPGTRLLVL.